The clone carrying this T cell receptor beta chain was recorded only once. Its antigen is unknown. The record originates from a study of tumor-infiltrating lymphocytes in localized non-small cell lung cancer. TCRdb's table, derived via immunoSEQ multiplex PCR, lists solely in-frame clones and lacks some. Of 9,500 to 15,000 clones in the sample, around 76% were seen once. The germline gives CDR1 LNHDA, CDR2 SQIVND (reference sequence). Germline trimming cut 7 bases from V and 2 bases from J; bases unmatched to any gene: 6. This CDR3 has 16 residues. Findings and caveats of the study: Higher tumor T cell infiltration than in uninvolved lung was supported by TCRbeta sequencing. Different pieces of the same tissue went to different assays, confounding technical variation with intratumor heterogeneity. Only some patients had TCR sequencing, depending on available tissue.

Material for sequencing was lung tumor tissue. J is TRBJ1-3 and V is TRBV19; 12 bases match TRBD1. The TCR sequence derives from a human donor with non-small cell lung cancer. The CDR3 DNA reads TGTGCCAGTAATCGGGGGACAGGGGGCACTGGAAACACCATATATTTT. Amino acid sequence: CASNRGTGGTGNTIYF.